These 26 T cell receptor beta chains were sequenced from one sample in a study of cytomegalovirus exposure and HLA in healthy donors. A multiplex PCR was run with 60 Vbeta primers and 13 Jbeta primers. Generated by immunoSEQ multiplex PCR, the TCRdb table keeps only in-frame clones and is missing some. The data contain 150,000 to 200,000 clones, roughly 87% of them singletons. Sequencing was carried out using PBMCs. Every receptor here comes from a man between 40 and 49 years old in good health and CMV-seronegative.

The rearrangement links TRBV18 to TRBJ2-5; TRBD1 matches at 9 bases. Trimming took 5 bases from V and 5 from J; bases not matched to a gene: 9. CDR1 KGHSH and CDR2 LQKENI come from the germline V gene. The CDR3 runs 15 residues. The CDR3 DNA follows: TGTGCCAGCTCATCAGGGACAGGGTCGGGGGAGACCCAGTACTTC. Encoded protein: CASSSGTGSGETQYF. Supplemented by reference TRBV18 and TRBJ2-5, the full variable domain reads NAGVMQNPRHLVRRRGQEARLRCSPMKGHSHVYWYRQLPEEGLKFMVYLQKENIIDESGMPKERFSAEFPKEGPSILRIQQVVRGDSAAYFCASSSGTGSGETQYFGPGTRLLVL.

As DNA, the CDR3 is TGCGCCAGCAGCCCTACCGGGACACTGATCCCAGATACGCAGTATTTT. It codes for CASSPTGTLIPDTQYF. The rearrangement joins TRBV5-1 to TRBJ2-3, with D perhaps TRBD1 (6 bases). Germline V gives CDR1 SGHRS, CDR2 YFSETQ. V lost 4 bases to trimming and J lost 4 bases, with 19 bases between them. The CDR3 spans 16 residues.

The chain joins TRBV14 to TRBJ2-1, with 7 bases aligning to TRBD2. This CDR3 is built from 18 residues. Trimming took 3 bases from V and 7 from J; bases not matched to a gene: 18. CDR1 is SGHDN, CDR2 FVKESK, per germline. CDR3 loop: CASSHPNRGTILQNEQFF. DNA for the CDR3: TGTGCCAGCAGCCATCCCAACCGCGGGACTATCTTGCAAAATGAGCAGTTCTTC.

The chain uses TRBV7-3 and TRBJ2-5; 7 nucleotides agree with TRBD1. V gave up 5 bases and J gave up 7 bases; unmatched junction bases: 7. Germline values: CDR1 SGHTA, CDR2 FQGTGA. The CDR3 is 13 residues long. The CDR3 region is CASSPGTVPTQYF. CDR3 DNA sequence: TGTGCCAGCAGCCCTGGGACAGTCCCGACCCAGTACTTC.

This clone was seen a few times. The chain is built from TRBV4-1 and TRBJ2-1, with 11 bases aligning to TRBD2. This CDR3 comprises 17 residues. CDR1 is MGHRA and CDR2 is YSYEKL in the germline V gene. With V trimmed by 0 bases and J by 7 bases, 8 bases remained unmatched. The CDR3 loop is CASSQDTGLAGGNEQFF. Here the CDR3 DNA reads TGCGCCAGCAGCCAAGATACGGGGCTAGCGGGAGGTAATGAGCAGTTCTTC.

V gene TRBV7-3 combines with J gene TRBJ2-3, with 13 bases aligning to TRBD2. The CDR3 is 15 residues long. CDR1 SGHTA and CDR2 FQGTGA come from the germline V gene. J lost 9 bases, V lost 4 bases, and 7 bases had no gene match. CDR3 loop: CASSSTSGGTSTQYF. The DNA of the CDR3 is TGTGCCAGCAGCTCGACTAGCGGGGGGACTTCGACGCAGTATTTT.

About this clone: The final CDR3 position lacks the conserved phenylalanine or tryptophan, pointing to a likely read error. The V gene is TRBV11-3, the J gene TRBJ1-6; D gene unclear. The CDR3 has 15 residues. From germline, CDR1 is SGHNT and CDR2 YENEEA. Trimming shortened V by 5 bases and J by 7 bases, and 15 bases separated the two germline ends. In DNA, the CDR3 is TGTGCCAGCAGCCCAACACCGATCAGGAATTCACCCCTCCACCTT. It translates to CASSPTPIRNSPLHL.

This clone occurred once. The V and J genes are TRBV28 and TRBJ1-4; possibly TRBD1 for D (6 bases). The CDR3 sequence is 15 residues long. Germline V lookup: CDR1 MDHEN, CDR2 SYDVKM. The V and J ends lost 6 bases and 6 bases respectively, with 17 bases between them. CDR3 region: CASSLTQGRDEKLFF. CDR3 nucleotides: TGTGCCAGCAGCCTTACACAGGGAAGGGATGAAAAACTGTTTTTT.

The CDR3 DNA reads as TGCGCCAGCAGCCAAGATCCGGGGTGGGGAACTGAAGCTTTCTTT. Protein sequence: CASSQDPGWGTEAFF. The chain joins TRBV4-1 to TRBJ1-1; no clear D gene. V lost 0 bases and J lost 5, with 13 bases in between. Germline CDR1 reads MGHRA; CDR2 reads YSYEKL. This CDR3 has 15 residues.

The chain combines TRBV27 with TRBJ2-3; maybe TRBD1 (8 bases). CDR1 is MNHEY and CDR2 is SMNVEV in the germline V gene (reference sequence). The CDR3 totals 15 residues. V was shortened by 3 bases and J by 4 bases, with 14 bases between the two germline ends. The CDR3 is CASSFLTGGADTQYF. The CDR3 nucleotides read TGTGCCAGCAGTTTCCTAACAGGGGGGGCAGATACGCAGTATTTT.

The chain links TRBV29-1 to TRBJ2-3, with 10 bases matching TRBD2. The CDR3 extends over 15 amino acids. Germline lookup yields CDR1 SQVTM and CDR2 ANQGSEA. Trimming took 7 bases from V and 5 from J; bases not matched to a gene: 12. In DNA form, the CDR3 reads TGCAGCGGCGCAGGGACTAGCGTGGGATTAGATACGCAGTATTTT. Translation gives CSGAGTSVGLDTQYF.

The rearrangement uses TRBV15 and TRBJ1-5; D perhaps matches TRBD1 (5 bases). Germline CDR1 LNHNV, CDR2 YYDKDF (reference sequence). V was trimmed by 6 bases and J by 0 bases, leaving 21 bases between them. The CDR3 is 18 residues long. The CDR3 is CATSGIQGFDYSNQPQHF. The CDR3, as DNA: TGTGCCACCAGTGGGATCCAGGGCTTCGATTATAGCAATCAGCCCCAGCATTTT.

The rearrangement links TRBV18 to TRBJ1-6; D possibly corresponds to TRBD1 (6 bases). Germline CDR1 and CDR2: KGHSH and LQKENI. The length of the CDR3 is 15 residues. V was trimmed by 4 bases and J by 5 bases, leaving 12 bases between them. The CDR3 loop reads CASSLQGPHNSPLHF. The CDR3 bases are TGTGCCAGCTCACTCCAGGGGCCCCATAATTCACCCCTCCACTTT.

This chain's CDR3 is CAWSRGQGEPGANVLTF. CDR3 bases: TGTGCCTGGAGTCGTGGACAGGGGGAACCCGGGGCCAACGTCCTGACTTTC. The gene calls are TRBV30 and TRBJ2-6, with 10 bases lining up with TRBD1. The CDR3 consists of 17 residues. The V segment lost 2 bases and the J segment 4 bases; nucleotides outside the gene matches: 8. The germline gives CDR1 GTSNPN, CDR2 SVGIG (reference sequence).

This clone occurred a few times. The chain employs TRBV25-1 and TRBJ2-1; D uncertain. The CDR3 contains 12 residues. V lost 4 bases to trimming and J lost 5 bases, with 6 bases between them. Germline-derived CDR1 and CDR2 are MGHDK and SYGVNS. CDR3 bases: TGTGCCAGCAGTGTTGTAAACAATGAGCAGTTCTTC. It specifies CASSVVNNEQFF.

This clone was counted only a few times. V usage is TRBV21-1 and J usage is TRBJ1-2; the listed D gene, TRBD1, was not tested against the DNA. TRBV21-1 corresponds to a pseudogene. This CDR3 region has 14 residues. Here the CDR3 reads CASSTRDRYYGYTF. Written as DNA, the CDR3 is TGTGCCAGCAGCACCAGGGACAGATACTATGGCTACACCTTC.

The chain employs TRBV7-3 and TRBJ2-1, with TRBD1 matching over 12 bases. This CDR3 spans 18 amino acids. Germline loops: CDR1 SGHTA, CDR2 FQGTGA. V was clipped by 5 bases and J by 6 bases; unmatched bases: 14. The CDR3 nucleotides read TGTGCCAGCAGCAGAGATGGGACAGGGGGCTTTCGTCCCAATGAGCAGTTCTTC. It encodes CASSRDGTGGFRPNEQFF.

The V gene is TRBV18, the J gene TRBJ1-5; 8 nucleotides line up with TRBD1. Looked up from germline, CDR1 is KGHSH and CDR2 is LQKENI. The CDR3 contains 15 residues. V was pared by 4 bases and J by 6 bases, with 8 bases of the junction left unmatched. The CDR3 protein is CASSRQQGDGQPQHF. CDR3 DNA: TGTGCCAGCTCACGCCAACAGGGGGATGGTCAGCCCCAGCATTTT.

The CDR3 region has the DNA TGTGCCAGCAGTCGCACAGGGGGCAATCAGCCCCAGCATTTT. Protein product: CASSRTGGNQPQHF. The genes are TRBV7-2 and TRBJ1-5; the match to TRBD1 covers 7 bases. CDR1 SGHTA and CDR2 FQGNSA come from the germline V gene. With V trimmed by 6 bases and J by 2 bases, 4 bases remained unmatched. The CDR3 loop spans 14 amino acids.

V and J are TRBV6-1 and TRBJ1-4; TRBD1 matches 7 bases. With 6 bases clipped from V and 4 bases from J, the junction kept 8 bases outside the gene matches. This CDR3 is built from 15 residues. In germline, CDR1 is MNHNS, CDR2 SASEGT. In nucleotides, the CDR3 is TGTGCCAGCAGCTTGGACAGGAGGATTAATGAAAAACTGTTTTTT. It codes for CASSLDRRINEKLFF.

This clone was counted once. The rearrangement joins TRBV30 to TRBJ1-5; D is unclear. Germline V gives CDR1 GTSNPN, CDR2 SVGIG (reference sequence). The CDR3 contains 15 residues. The ends were cut back, 0 bases at V and 3 bases at J, with 12 bases in the middle. As DNA, the CDR3 is TGTGCCTGGAGTGTACAAGCAGCGAACAATCAGCCCCAGCATTTT. Protein sequence: CAWSVQAANNQPQHF.

CDR3 bases: TGTGCCAGCAGCCCACGGACTGGGTCCTACGAGCAGTACTTC. Translated, it gives CASSPRTGSYEQYF. V usage is TRBV4-2 and J usage is TRBJ2-7; D possibly corresponds to TRBD2 (5 bases). V lost 4 bases, J lost 1 base, and 11 bases lay in between. Germline V gene sequence: CDR1 LGHNA, CDR2 YNFKEQ. The CDR3 loop spans 14 amino acids.

This rearrangement joins TRBV2 to TRBJ2-1; 10 bases fit TRBD2. The trim removed 7 bases at V and 7 bases at J, leaving 10 bases unmatched. The CDR3 extends over 15 amino acids. Germline lookup yields CDR1 SNHLY and CDR2 FYNNEI. The CDR3 DNA reads as TGTGCCAGCACCTGGGGGACTAGCGAAAGGAATGAGCAGTTCTTC. It is translated as CASTWGTSERNEQFF. The full variable domain, in which reference TRBV2 and TRBJ2-1 provide the parts outside the CDR3, is EPEVTQTPSHQVTQMGQEVILRCVPISNHLYFYWYRQILGQKVEFLVSFYNNEISEKSEIFDDQFSVERPDGSNFTLKIRSTKLEDSAMYFCASTWGTSERNEQFFGPGTRLTVL.

The rearrangement links TRBV7-2 to TRBJ2-1; D perhaps matches TRBD2 (5 bases). This CDR3 is 16 amino acids long. CDR1 and CDR2 (germline): SGHTA, FQGNSA. The V end lost 7 bases, the J end lost 2 bases, and 18 bases lay between the germline ends. DNA of the CDR3: TGTGCCAGCAAAATAAAAGGAGGCCAGACCTACAATGAGCAGTTCTTC. Protein sequence: CASKIKGGQTYNEQFF.

The chain recombines TRBV7-9 with TRBJ2-1; 7 bases are a match to TRBD1. Germline V gives CDR1 SEHNR, CDR2 FQNEAQ (reference sequence). V was clipped by 4 bases and J by 4 bases; unmatched bases: 4. The CDR3 spans 14 residues. The CDR3 reads CASSSRGRYNEQFF. The DNA for the CDR3 is TGTGCCAGCAGCTCCAGGGGGAGATACAATGAGCAGTTCTTC.

The rearrangement uses TRBV27 and TRBJ1-5, with a tentative D call TRBD1 (6 bases). The CDR3 contains 15 residues. CDR1 is MNHEY and CDR2 is SMNVEV in the germline V gene (reference sequence). The germline V and J ends were trimmed by 6 bases and 0 bases, with 12 bases remaining between them. The CDR3 protein is CASSQRGHSNQPQHF. CDR3 DNA sequence: TGTGCCAGCAGCCAAAGGGGACATAGCAATCAGCCCCAGCATTTT.